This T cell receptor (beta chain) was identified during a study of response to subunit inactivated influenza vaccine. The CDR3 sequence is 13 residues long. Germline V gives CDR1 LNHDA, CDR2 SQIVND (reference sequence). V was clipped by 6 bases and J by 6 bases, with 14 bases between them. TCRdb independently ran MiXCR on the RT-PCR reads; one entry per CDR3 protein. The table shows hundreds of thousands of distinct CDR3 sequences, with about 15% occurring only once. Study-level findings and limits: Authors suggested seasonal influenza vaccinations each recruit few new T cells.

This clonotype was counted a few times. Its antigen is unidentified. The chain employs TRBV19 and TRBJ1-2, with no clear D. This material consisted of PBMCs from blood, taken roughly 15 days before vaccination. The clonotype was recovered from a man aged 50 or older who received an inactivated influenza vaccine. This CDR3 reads CASRDLQANGYTF. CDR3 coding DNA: TGTGCCAGTAGGGACTTACAAGCAAATGGCTACACCTTC.